The rows below give T cell receptor beta chains drawn from one sample of a study of identical twins. In TCRdb, the 5' RACE reads were re-called with MiXCR into one record per CDR3 protein. The sample comprises fewer than 550,000 distinct CDR3 sequences, 13% to 15% of which are singletons, and about 1% rests with the top ten. This sample was shared with a second study, whose subject was yellow fever vaccine responses in identical twins.

The specimen sequenced was CD4+ T cells sorted from blood. All receptors come from a young woman in good health. Each CDR3 is given with its conserved first and last residue. The D gene is left open where the match is weak. Not every row has a clone size; where given, it reads once, few, many or a size class.

d_call: NA; clone_size: NA; j_call: TRBJ2-5; v_call: TRBV20-1; cdr3_aa: CSASRGTETQYF; cdr3_nt: TGCAGTGCCTCCAGGGGAACCGAGACCCAGTACTTC
d_call: NA; clone_size: many; j_call: TRBJ2-2; v_call: TRBV11-2; cdr3_aa: CASSLVQGPTGELFF; cdr3_nt: TGTGCCAGCAGCTTAGTACAGGGCCCCACCGGGGAGCTGTTTTTT
d_call: NA; clone_size: few; j_call: TRBJ2-5; v_call: TRBV20-1; cdr3_aa: CSAPSDRQETQYF; cdr3_nt: TGCAGTGCTCCAAGCGACAGGCAAGAGACCCAGTACTTC
d_call: NA; clone_size: NA; j_call: TRBJ2-2; v_call: TRBV9; cdr3_aa: CASSVHSGGGQKNTGELFF; cdr3_nt: TGTGCCAGCAGCGTCCACTCCGGCGGGGGCCAAAAGAACACCGGGGAGCTGTTTTTT
d_call: NA; clone_size: NA; j_call: TRBJ1-6; v_call: TRBV11-2; cdr3_aa: CASSRGGTNSPLHF; cdr3_nt: TGTGCCAGCAGTCGGGGGGGAACTAATTCACCCCTCCACTTT
d_call: NA; clone_size: many; j_call: TRBJ2-3; v_call: TRBV15; cdr3_aa: CATSRDPTDTQYF; cdr3_nt: TGTGCCACCAGCAGAGATCCCACAGATACGCAGTATTTT
d_call: NA; clone_size: many; j_call: TRBJ2-4; v_call: TRBV6-1; cdr3_aa: CASRAPGDRLKNIQYF; cdr3_nt: TGTGCCAGCAGAGCCCCGGGGGACAGACTAAAAAACATTCAGTACTTC
d_call: TRBD2; clone_size: few; j_call: TRBJ2-1; v_call: TRBV9; cdr3_aa: CASSETGTSGDNEQFF; cdr3_nt: TGTGCCAGCAGCGAGACCGGGACTAGCGGAGACAATGAGCAGTTCTTC
d_call: TRBD1; clone_size: few; j_call: TRBJ2-7; v_call: TRBV3-1; cdr3_aa: CASSRTDRGFSEQYF; cdr3_nt: TGTGCCAGCAGCCGGACTGACAGGGGTTTTTCCGAGCAGTACTTC
d_call: NA; clone_size: few; j_call: TRBJ2-7; v_call: TRBV10-1; cdr3_aa: CASSESGSKAYEQYF; cdr3_nt: TGCGCCAGCAGTGAGTCCGGTAGTAAGGCCTACGAGCAGTACTTC
d_call: NA; clone_size: NA; j_call: TRBJ2-7; v_call: TRBV12-3/TRBV12-4; cdr3_aa: CASSIRTDSYEQYF; cdr3_nt: TGTGCCAGCAGTATCCGGACGGACTCCTACGAGCAGTACTTC
d_call: NA; clone_size: few; j_call: TRBJ1-4; v_call: TRBV10-3; cdr3_aa: CAISPGGDNEKLFF; cdr3_nt: TGTGCCATCAGCCCGGGAGGGGATAATGAAAAACTGTTTTTT
d_call: TRBD1; clone_size: many; j_call: TRBJ2-2; v_call: TRBV7-2; cdr3_aa: CASSRTGPNTGELFF; cdr3_nt: TGTGCCAGCAGCCGGACAGGGCCTAACACCGGGGAGCTGTTTTTT
d_call: TRBD1; clone_size: NA; j_call: TRBJ1-6; v_call: TRBV20-1; cdr3_aa: CSADPGQGDNSPLHF; cdr3_nt: TGCAGTGCTGACCCGGGACAGGGAGATAATTCACCCCTCCACTTT
d_call: NA; clone_size: many; j_call: TRBJ2-7; v_call: TRBV29-1; cdr3_aa: CSVETQVGSYEQYF; cdr3_nt: TGCAGCGTTGAAACACAGGTCGGCTCCTACGAGCAGTACTTC
d_call: TRBD2; clone_size: few; j_call: TRBJ2-5; v_call: TRBV4-3; cdr3_aa: CASSQGSPGLAGGETQYF; cdr3_nt: TGCGCCAGCAGCCAGGGGTCCCCGGGACTAGCGGGAGGAGAGACCCAGTACTTC
d_call: NA; clone_size: NA; j_call: TRBJ2-3; v_call: TRBV20-1; cdr3_aa: CSAPELRATDTQYF; cdr3_nt: TGCAGTGCTCCCGAATTGCGAGCCACAGATACGCAGTATTTT
d_call: NA; clone_size: NA; j_call: TRBJ2-1; v_call: TRBV10-1; cdr3_aa: CASSPVGSRNEQFF; cdr3_nt: TGCGCCAGCAGCCCAGTCGGGAGTAGGAATGAGCAGTTCTTC
d_call: NA; clone_size: NA; j_call: TRBJ2-3; v_call: TRBV4-3; cdr3_aa: CASSHKSSLGLGEDTQYF; cdr3_nt: TGCGCCAGCAGCCACAAAAGTAGCCTCGGACTGGGAGAAGATACGCAGTATTTT